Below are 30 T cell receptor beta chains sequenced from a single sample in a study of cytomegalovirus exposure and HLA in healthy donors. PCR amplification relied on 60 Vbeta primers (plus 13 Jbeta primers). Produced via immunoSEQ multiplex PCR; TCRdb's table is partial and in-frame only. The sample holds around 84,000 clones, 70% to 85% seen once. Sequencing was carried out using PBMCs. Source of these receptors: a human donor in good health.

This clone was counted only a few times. In DNA form, the CDR3 reads TGTGCCAGCAGCGTCGGTACCAATGAAAAACTGTTTTTT. It codes for CASSVGTNEKLFF. This chain links TRBV6-1 with TRBJ1-4; no firm D call. The CDR3 is 13 residues long. V gave up 6 bases and J gave up 5 bases, with 10 bases separating them. In germline, CDR1 is MNHNS, CDR2 SASEGT.

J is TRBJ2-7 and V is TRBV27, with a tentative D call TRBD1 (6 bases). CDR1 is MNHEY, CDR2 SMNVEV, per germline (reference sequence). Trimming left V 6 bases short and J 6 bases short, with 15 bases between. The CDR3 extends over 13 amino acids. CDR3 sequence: CASSWGDRTEQYF. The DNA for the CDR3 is TGTGCCAGCAGCTGGGGCGACAGGACCGAGCAGTACTTC.

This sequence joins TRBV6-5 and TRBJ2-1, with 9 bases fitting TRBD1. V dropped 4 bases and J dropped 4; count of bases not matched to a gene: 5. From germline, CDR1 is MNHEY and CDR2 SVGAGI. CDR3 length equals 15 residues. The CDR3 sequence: CASSSPGQGYNEQFF. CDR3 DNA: TGTGCCAGCAGTTCCCCGGGACAGGGTTACAATGAGCAGTTCTTC.

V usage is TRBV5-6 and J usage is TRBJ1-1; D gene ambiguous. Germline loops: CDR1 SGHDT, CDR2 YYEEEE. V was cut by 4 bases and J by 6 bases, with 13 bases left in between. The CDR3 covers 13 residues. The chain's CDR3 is CASSPANGAEAFF. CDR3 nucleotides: TGTGCCAGCAGCCCAGCCAACGGGGCTGAAGCTTTCTTT.

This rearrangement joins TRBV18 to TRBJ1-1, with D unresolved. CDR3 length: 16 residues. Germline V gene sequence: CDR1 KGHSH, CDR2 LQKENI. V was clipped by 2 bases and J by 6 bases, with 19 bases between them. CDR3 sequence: CASSPWPDRGHAEAFF. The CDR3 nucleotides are TGTGCCAGCTCACCATGGCCCGATCGAGGCCATGCTGAAGCTTTCTTT.

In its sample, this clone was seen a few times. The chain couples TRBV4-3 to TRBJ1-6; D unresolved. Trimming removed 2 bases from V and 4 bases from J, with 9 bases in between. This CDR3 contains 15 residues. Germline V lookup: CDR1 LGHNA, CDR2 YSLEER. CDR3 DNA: TGCGCCAGCAGCCAACAGGCCTTTTATAATTCACCCCTCCACTTT. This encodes CASSQQAFYNSPLHF.

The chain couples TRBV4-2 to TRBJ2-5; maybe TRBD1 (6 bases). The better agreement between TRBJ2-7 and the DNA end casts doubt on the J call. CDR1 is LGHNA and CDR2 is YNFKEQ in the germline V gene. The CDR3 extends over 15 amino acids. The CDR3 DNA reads TGTGCCAGCAGCCAAGATGTGGGAACAGGGTACGAGCAGTACTTC. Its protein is CASSQDVGTGYEQYF.

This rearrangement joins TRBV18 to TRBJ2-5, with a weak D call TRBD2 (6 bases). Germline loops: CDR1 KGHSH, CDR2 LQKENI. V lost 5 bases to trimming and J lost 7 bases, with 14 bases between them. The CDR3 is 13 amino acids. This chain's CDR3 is CASSNRGSGTQYF. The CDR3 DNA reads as TGTGCCAGCTCAAATCGGGGGTCAGGGACCCAGTACTTC. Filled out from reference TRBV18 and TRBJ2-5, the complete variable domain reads NAGVMQNPRHLVRRRGQEARLRCSPMKGHSHVYWYRQLPEEGLKFMVYLQKENIIDESGMPKERFSAEFPKEGPSILRIQQVVRGDSAAYFCASSNRGSGTQYFGPGTRLLVL.

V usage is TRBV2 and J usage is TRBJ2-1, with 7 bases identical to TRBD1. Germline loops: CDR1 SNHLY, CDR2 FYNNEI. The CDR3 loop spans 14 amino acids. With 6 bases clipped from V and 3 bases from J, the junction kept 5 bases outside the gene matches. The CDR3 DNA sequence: TGTGCCAGCAGGCCGGACAGGAGCTACAATGAGCAGTTCTTC. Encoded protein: CASRPDRSYNEQFF.

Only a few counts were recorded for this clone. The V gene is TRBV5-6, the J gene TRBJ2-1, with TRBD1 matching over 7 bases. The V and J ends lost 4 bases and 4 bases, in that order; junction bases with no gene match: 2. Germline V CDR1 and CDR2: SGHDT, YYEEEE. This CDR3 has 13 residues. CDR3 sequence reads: CASSQGVYNEQFF. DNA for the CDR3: TGTGCCAGCAGCCAGGGGGTATACAATGAGCAGTTCTTC.

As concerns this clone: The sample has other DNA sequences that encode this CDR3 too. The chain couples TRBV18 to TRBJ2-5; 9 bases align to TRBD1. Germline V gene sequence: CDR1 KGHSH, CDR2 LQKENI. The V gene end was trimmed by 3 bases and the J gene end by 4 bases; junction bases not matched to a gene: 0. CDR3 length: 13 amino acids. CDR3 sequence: CASSPGQGETQYF. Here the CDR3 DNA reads TGTGCCAGCTCACCGGGACAGGGAGAGACCCAGTACTTC.

CDR3 in DNA: TGTGCCAGCAGCCGAGAGCCTCAGGTGGTCACTGAAGCTTTCTTT. This encodes CASSREPQVVTEAFF. The chain links TRBV27 to TRBJ1-1; D remains ambiguous. Looked up from germline, CDR1 is MNHEY and CDR2 is SMNVEV (reference sequence). The CDR3 extends over 15 amino acids. V lost 6 bases to trimming and J lost 4 bases, with 18 bases between them.

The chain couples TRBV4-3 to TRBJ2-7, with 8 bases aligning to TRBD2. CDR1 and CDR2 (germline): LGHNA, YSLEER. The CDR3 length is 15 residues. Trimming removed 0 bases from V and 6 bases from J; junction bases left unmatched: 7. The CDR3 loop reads CASSQEDGGAGEQYF. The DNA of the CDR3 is TGCGCCAGCAGCCAAGAAGACGGGGGGGCGGGCGAGCAGTACTTC.

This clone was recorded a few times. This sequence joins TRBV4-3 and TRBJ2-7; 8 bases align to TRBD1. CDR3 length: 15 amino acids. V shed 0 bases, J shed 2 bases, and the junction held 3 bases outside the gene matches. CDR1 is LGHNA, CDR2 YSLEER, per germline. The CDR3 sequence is CASSQDGTGAYEQYF. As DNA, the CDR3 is TGCGCCAGCAGCCAAGACGGGACAGGCGCCTACGAGCAGTACTTC.

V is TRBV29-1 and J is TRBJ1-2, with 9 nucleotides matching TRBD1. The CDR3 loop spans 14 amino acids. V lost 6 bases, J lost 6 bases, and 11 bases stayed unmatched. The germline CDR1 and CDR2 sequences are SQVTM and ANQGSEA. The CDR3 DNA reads TGCAGCGTCTCTGGGACAGGGATCCGCGATGGCTACACCTTC. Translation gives CSVSGTGIRDGYTF.

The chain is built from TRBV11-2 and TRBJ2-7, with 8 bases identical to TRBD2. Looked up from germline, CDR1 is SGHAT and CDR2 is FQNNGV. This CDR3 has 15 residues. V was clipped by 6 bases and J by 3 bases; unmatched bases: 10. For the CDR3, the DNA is TGTGCCAGCAGTCTGATGGCGGGGGGCCTCTACGAGCAGTACTTC. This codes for CASSLMAGGLYEQYF.

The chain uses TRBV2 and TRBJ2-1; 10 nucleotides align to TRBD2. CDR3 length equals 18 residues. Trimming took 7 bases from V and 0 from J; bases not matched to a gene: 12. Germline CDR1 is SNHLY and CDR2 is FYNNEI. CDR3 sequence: CASNLAGALENSYNEQFF. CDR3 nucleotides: TGTGCCAGCAATCTAGCGGGGGCCTTGGAAAACTCCTACAATGAGCAGTTCTTC.

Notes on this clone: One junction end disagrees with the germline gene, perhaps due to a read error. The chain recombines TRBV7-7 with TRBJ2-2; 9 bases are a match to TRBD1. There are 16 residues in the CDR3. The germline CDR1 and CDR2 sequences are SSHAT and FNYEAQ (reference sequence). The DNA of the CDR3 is TGTGCTAGCAGCTTATCCGGGACAGGGCGGACCGGGGAGCTGTTTTTT. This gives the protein CASSLSGTGRTGELFF.

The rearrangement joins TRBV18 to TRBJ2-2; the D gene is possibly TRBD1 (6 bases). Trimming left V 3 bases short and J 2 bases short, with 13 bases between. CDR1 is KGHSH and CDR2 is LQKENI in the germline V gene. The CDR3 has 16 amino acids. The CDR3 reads CASSPDSGSNTGELFF. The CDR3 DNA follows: TGTGCCAGCTCACCGGACAGTGGGTCAAACACCGGGGAGCTGTTTTTT.

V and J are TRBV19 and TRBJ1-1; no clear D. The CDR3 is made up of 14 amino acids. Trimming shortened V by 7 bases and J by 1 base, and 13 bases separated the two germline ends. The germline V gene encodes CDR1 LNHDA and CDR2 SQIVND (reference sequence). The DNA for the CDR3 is TGTGCCAGTACCCCCCAGCGGGGGAACACTGAAGCTTTCTTT. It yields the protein CASTPQRGNTEAFF.

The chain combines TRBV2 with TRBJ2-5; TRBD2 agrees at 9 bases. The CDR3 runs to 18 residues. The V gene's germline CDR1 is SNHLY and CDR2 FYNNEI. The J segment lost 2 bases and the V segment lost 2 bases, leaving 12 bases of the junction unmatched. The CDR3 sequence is CASSETLAAGGLQETQYF. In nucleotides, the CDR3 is TGTGCCAGCAGTGAAACGCTGGCAGCGGGGGGCCTACAAGAGACCCAGTACTTC.

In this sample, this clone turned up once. As DNA, the CDR3 is TGTGCCAGCAGTGAGCTACAGGGGGCGCGGAACACTGAAGCTTTCTTT. Its protein is CASSELQGARNTEAFF. The chain joins TRBV2 to TRBJ1-1, with TRBD1 matching over 9 bases. Trimming cost V 3 bases and J 1 base; bases outside gene matches: 6. Germline-derived CDR1 and CDR2 are SNHLY and FYNNEI. This CDR3 spans 16 amino acids.

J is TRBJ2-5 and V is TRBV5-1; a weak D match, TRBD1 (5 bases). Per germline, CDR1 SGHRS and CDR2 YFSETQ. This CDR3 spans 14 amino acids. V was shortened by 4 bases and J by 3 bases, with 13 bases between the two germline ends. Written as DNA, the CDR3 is TGCGCCAGCAGCCATGGACACTTAGAAGAGACCCAGTACTTC. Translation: CASSHGHLEETQYF.

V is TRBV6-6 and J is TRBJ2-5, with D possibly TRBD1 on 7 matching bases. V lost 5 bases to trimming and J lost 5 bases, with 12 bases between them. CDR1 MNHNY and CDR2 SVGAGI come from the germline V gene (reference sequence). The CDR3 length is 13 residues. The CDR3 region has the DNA TGTGCCAGCAGTACCTCAGGGGGGGAGACCCAGTACTTC. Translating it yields CASSTSGGETQYF.

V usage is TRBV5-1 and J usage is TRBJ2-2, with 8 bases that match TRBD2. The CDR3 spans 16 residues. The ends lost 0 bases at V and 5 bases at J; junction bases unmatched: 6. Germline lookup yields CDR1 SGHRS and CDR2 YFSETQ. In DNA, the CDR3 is TGCGCCAGCAGCTTGGTTACGGGGGGGCCGACCGGGGAGCTGTTTTTT. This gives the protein CASSLVTGGPTGELFF.

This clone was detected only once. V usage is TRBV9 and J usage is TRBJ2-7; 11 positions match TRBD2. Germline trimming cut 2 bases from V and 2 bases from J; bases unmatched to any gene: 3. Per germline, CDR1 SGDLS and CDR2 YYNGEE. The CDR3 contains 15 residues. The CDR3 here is CASSVSGGAPYEQYF. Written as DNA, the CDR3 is TGTGCCAGCAGCGTTAGCGGGGGGGCGCCCTACGAGCAGTACTTC.

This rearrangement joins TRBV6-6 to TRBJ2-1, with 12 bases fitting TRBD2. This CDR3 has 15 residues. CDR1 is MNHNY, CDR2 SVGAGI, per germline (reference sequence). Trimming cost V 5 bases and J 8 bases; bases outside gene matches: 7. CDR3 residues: CASSQTSGGRDEQFF. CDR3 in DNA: TGTGCCAGCAGTCAAACTAGCGGGGGGCGGGATGAGCAGTTCTTC.

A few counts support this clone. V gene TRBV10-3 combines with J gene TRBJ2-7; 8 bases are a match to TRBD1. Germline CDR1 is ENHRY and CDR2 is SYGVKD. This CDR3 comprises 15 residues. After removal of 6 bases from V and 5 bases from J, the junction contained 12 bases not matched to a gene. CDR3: CAIRVTGAIGNEQYF. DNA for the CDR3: TGTGCCATCAGGGTGACAGGGGCGATCGGAAACGAGCAGTACTTC.

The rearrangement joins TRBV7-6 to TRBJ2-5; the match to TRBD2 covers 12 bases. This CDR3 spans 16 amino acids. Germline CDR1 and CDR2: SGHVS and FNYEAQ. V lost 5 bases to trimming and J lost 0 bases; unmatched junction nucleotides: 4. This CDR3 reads CASSPGLAGYQETQYF. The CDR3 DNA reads TGTGCCAGCAGCCCAGGACTAGCGGGGTACCAAGAGACCCAGTACTTC.

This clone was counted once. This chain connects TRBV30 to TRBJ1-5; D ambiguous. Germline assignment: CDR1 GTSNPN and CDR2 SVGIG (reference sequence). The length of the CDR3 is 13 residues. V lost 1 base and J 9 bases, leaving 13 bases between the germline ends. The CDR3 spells CAWSGTERGPQHF. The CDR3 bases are TGTGCCTGGAGTGGGACCGAGCGGGGGCCCCAGCATTTT. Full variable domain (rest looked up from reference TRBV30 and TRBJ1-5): SQTIHQWPATLVQPVGSPLSLECTVEGTSNPNLYWYRQAAGRGLQLLFYSVGIGQISSEVPQNLSASRPQDRQFILSSKKLLLSDSGFYLCAWSGTERGPQHFGDGTRLSIL.